Following are 2 T cell receptor beta chains from one sample sequenced in a study of cytomegalovirus exposure and HLA in healthy donors. Here immunoSEQ multiplex PCR was the method, and the copy in TCRdb shows in-frame clones only, minus some. The sample carries approximately 60,000 clones, roughly 93% recorded once. The sample comprised PBMCs. These receptor sequences come from a woman between 18 and 29 years old in good health and CMV-seronegative.

The V gene is TRBV9, the J gene TRBJ2-2; D gene ambiguous. V dropped 0 bases and J dropped 8 bases, with 8 bases sitting between them. Germline lookup yields CDR1 SGDLS and CDR2 YYNGEE. The CDR3 covers 13 residues. CDR3 coding DNA: TGTGCCAGCAGCGTAGCCCCCCCGGGGGAGCTGTTTTTT. Translation: CASSVAPPGELFF. Variable domain in full (rest from reference TRBV9 and TRBJ2-2): DSGVTQTPKHLITATGQRVTLRCSPRSGDLSVYWYQQSLDQGLQFLIQYYNGEERAKGNILERFSAQQFPDLHSELNLSSLELGDSALYFCASSVAPPGELFFGEGSRLTVL.

This rearrangement joins TRBV2 to TRBJ2-2, with a weak D call TRBD2 (5 bases). The V gene lost 9 bases and the J gene lost 0 bases, with 14 bases spanning the gap. Looked up from germline, CDR1 is SNHLY and CDR2 is FYNNEI. The CDR3 covers 15 residues. CDR3 sequence (DNA): TGTGCCAGTACAGATGTGGGAGCGAACACCGGGGAGCTGTTTTTT. Translating it yields CASTDVGANTGELFF.